This entry lists 26 T cell receptor beta chains sequenced from one sample in a study of OX40 agonist ivuxolimab in advanced cancers. Assay: immunoSEQ multiplex PCR; the TCRdb copy retains only in-frame clones and omits some. The table lists roughly 80,000 clones, 85% to 95% of them singletons, with about 0.32% in the top ten. The material was CD4+ or CD8+ T cells sorted from blood, obtained in a trial of the OX40 agonist ivuxolimab. These receptors originate from an adult with an advanced solid tumor such as melanoma, head and neck, liver or kidney cancer.

The gene calls are TRBV6-1 and TRBJ2-3; possible D gene TRBD1, 6 bases. V was clipped by 2 bases and J by 4 bases, with 22 bases between them. This CDR3 is 18 amino acids long. From germline, CDR1 is MNHNS and CDR2 SASEGT. The CDR3 sequence is CASSESWIGQIGADTQYF. CDR3 nucleotides: TGTGCCAGCAGTGAATCTTGGATAGGACAGATCGGCGCAGATACGCAGTATTTT.

The rearrangement uses TRBV7-2 and TRBJ2-1; 9 positions agree with TRBD2. The CDR3 loop spans 15 amino acids. J gave up 2 bases and V 1 base, and 0 bases lay outside the gene matches. Germline V gene sequence: CDR1 SGHTA, CDR2 FQGNSA. This CDR3 reads CASSLGGGAYNEQFF. The CDR3 DNA reads as TGTGCCAGCAGCTTAGGCGGGGGGGCCTACAATGAGCAGTTCTTC.

A single count supports this clone. This rearrangement joins TRBV6-5 to TRBJ2-7; D ambiguous. V shed 1 base and J shed 8 bases, with 12 bases lying between them. Per the germline V gene, CDR1 is MNHEY and CDR2 is SVGAGI. The CDR3 covers 13 residues. The CDR3 reads CASSYYSGVQQYF. The DNA of the CDR3 is TGTGCCAGCAGTTACTATTCTGGGGTCCAGCAGTACTTC.

This rearrangement joins TRBV11-1 to TRBJ2-3, with D hard to call. The CDR3 runs 14 residues. Per the germline V gene, CDR1 is SGHAT and CDR2 is FQDESV (reference sequence). Trimming removed 7 bases from V and 2 bases from J, with 13 bases in between. CDR3 nucleotide sequence: TGTGCCAGCAACCCCTTTGGGCCCACAGATACGCAGTATTTT. Its protein product is CASNPFGPTDTQYF.

J is TRBJ2-6 and V is TRBV7-2, with D hard to call. Trimming took 4 bases from V and 0 from J, leaving 10 bases between them. The CDR3 has 16 residues. Germline V lookup: CDR1 SGHTA, CDR2 FQGNSA. DNA for the CDR3: TGTGCCAGCAGCTACTCAGCGACCTCTGGGGCCAACGTCCTGACTTTC. Encoded protein: CASSYSATSGANVLTF.

V is TRBV15 and J is TRBJ1-5; no clear D. The CDR3 contains 13 residues. The V gene lost 1 base and the J gene lost 4 bases, with 5 bases spanning the gap. Germline CDR1 and CDR2: LNHNV and YYDKDF (reference sequence). CDR3 sequence reads: CATSRGSNQPQHF. DNA of the CDR3: TGTGCCACCAGCAGAGGATCTAATCAGCCCCAGCATTTT.

In DNA form, the CDR3 reads TGTGCCAGCTCACCAGTCGAGGGTTTACCTGAAGCTTTCTTT. Translation gives CASSPVEGLPEAFF. This chain joins TRBV18 and TRBJ1-1, with D hard to call. Looked up from germline, CDR1 is KGHSH and CDR2 is LQKENI. The CDR3 consists of 14 residues. The V end was cut by 2 bases, the J end by 6 bases, with 13 bases between. The full variable domain, in which reference TRBV18 and TRBJ1-1 provide the parts outside the CDR3, is NAGVMQNPRHLVRRRGQEARLRCSPMKGHSHVYWYRQLPEEGLKFMVYLQKENIIDESGMPKERFSAEFPKEGPSILRIQQVVRGDSAAYFCASSPVEGLPEAFFGQGTRLTVV.

CDR3 sequence reads: CASRLEGTAYEQYF. The CDR3 region has the DNA TGTGCAAGTCGCTTAGAAGGGACAGCCTACGAGCAGTACTTC. The V gene is TRBV12-2, the J gene TRBJ2-7; the table names TRBD1, a call not compared with the DNA. TRBV12-2 is a recognized pseudogene. The length of the CDR3 is 14 residues.

The V and J genes are TRBV25-1 and TRBJ1-4, with D perhaps matching TRBD1 (5 bases). The CDR3 totals 16 residues. CDR1 MGHDK and CDR2 SYGVNS come from the germline V gene. V lost 1 base to trimming and J lost 5 bases, with 14 bases between them. Written as DNA, the CDR3 is TGTGCCAGCAGTGAATTATCGACAGTGGGAAATGAAAAACTGTTTTTT. Protein product: CASSELSTVGNEKLFF.

The rearrangement uses TRBV27 and TRBJ1-3; perhaps TRBD1 as D (5 bases). The germline V gene has CDR1 MNHEY and CDR2 SMNVEV (reference sequence). The ends were cut back, 7 bases at V and 2 bases at J, with 12 bases in the middle. The CDR3 has 14 amino acids. This chain's CDR3 is CASKQVGAGNTIYF. CDR3 in DNA: TGTGCCAGCAAACAGGTCGGGGCTGGAAACACCATATATTTT.

The chain recombines TRBV11-2 with TRBJ2-5; 10 nucleotides align to TRBD2. V was pared by 0 bases and J by 5 bases, with 12 bases of the junction left unmatched. Germline loops: CDR1 SGHAT, CDR2 FQNNGV. This CDR3 spans 18 amino acids. The CDR3 is CASSLDSGLAAPGETQYF. Here the CDR3 DNA reads TGTGCCAGCAGCTTAGATTCCGGACTAGCGGCACCCGGGGAGACCCAGTACTTC.

The V gene is TRBV9, the J gene TRBJ2-1; D may be TRBD2 (6 bases). The germline CDR1 and CDR2 sequences are SGDLS and YYNGEE. The V end was cut by 4 bases, the J end by 6 bases, with 17 bases between. The CDR3 length is 15 residues. The CDR3 DNA reads TGTGCCAGCAGCCCCTCGGGACGGGAGACCAATGAGCAGTTCTTC. Its translation is CASSPSGRETNEQFF.

V and J are TRBV9 and TRBJ2-1; 9 bases are a match to TRBD1. J was trimmed by 6 bases and V by 0 bases; bases with no gene match: 4. CDR3 length: 15 residues. Germline values: CDR1 SGDLS, CDR2 YYNGEE. CDR3 sequence: CASSVGTGEGNEQFF. The CDR3 nucleotides read TGTGCCAGCAGCGTAGGGACAGGGGAGGGCAATGAGCAGTTCTTC.

The V and J genes are TRBV7-6 and TRBJ2-2; TRBD1 matches at 8 bases. V lost 3 bases and J lost 4; bases outside the gene matches: 1. This CDR3 is 14 amino acids long. In germline, CDR1 is SGHVS, CDR2 FNYEAQ. The CDR3 loop is CASSFGTGTGELFF. CDR3 bases: TGTGCCAGCAGCTTCGGGACAGGCACCGGGGAGCTGTTTTTT. The whole variable domain, remainder taken from reference TRBV7-6 and TRBJ2-2, is GAGVSQSPRYKVTKRGQDVALRCDPISGHVSLYWYRQALGQGPEFLTYFNYEAQQDKSGLPNDRFSAERPEGSISTLTIQRTEQRDSAMYRCASSFGTGTGELFFGEGSRLTVL.

V is TRBV7-9 and J is TRBJ2-3, with unresolved D. V lost 5 bases, J lost 5 bases, and 11 bases lay in between. This CDR3 spans 13 amino acids. Germline CDR1 SEHNR, CDR2 FQNEAQ (reference sequence). CDR3 DNA: TGTGCCAGCAGCCAGGACCTGTTAGATACGCAGTATTTT. It codes for CASSQDLLDTQYF.

The chain combines TRBV5-1 with TRBJ2-2; D ambiguous. CDR3 length equals 14 residues. Trimming left V 0 bases short and J 3 bases short, with 6 bases between. From germline, CDR1 is SGHRS and CDR2 YFSETQ. The CDR3: CASSLGLDTGELFF. CDR3 in DNA: TGCGCCAGCAGCTTGGGGCTGGACACCGGGGAGCTGTTTTTT.

This clone was seen a handful of times. The rearrangement uses TRBV19 and TRBJ2-7; TRBD1 matches 11 bases. The germline V gene has CDR1 LNHDA and CDR2 SQIVND (reference sequence). After removal of 4 bases from V and 6 bases from J, the junction contained 2 bases not matched to a gene. The length of the CDR3 is 13 residues. The CDR3 coding sequence is TGTGCCAGTAGTAAGGACAGGGGGCGCGAGCAGTACTTC. Protein sequence: CASSKDRGREQYF.

The chain employs TRBV7-8 and TRBJ2-7; weak D call: TRBD1 (5 bases). Germline CDR1 and CDR2: SGHVS and FQNEAQ. This CDR3 has 14 residues. V was pared by 1 base and J by 3 bases, with 10 bases between. The CDR3 loop is CASSLVSRDYEQYF. For the CDR3, the DNA is TGTGCCAGCAGCTTAGTCTCCAGGGACTACGAGCAGTACTTC.

This clone was counted only a few times. V gene TRBV7-9 combines with J gene TRBJ2-1, with a tentative D call TRBD1 (5 bases). This CDR3 comprises 14 residues. Germline CDR1 SEHNR, CDR2 FQNEAQ (reference sequence). Trimming took 5 bases from V and 8 from J, leaving 16 bases between them. The CDR3 nucleotides read TGTGCCAGCAGCCCTGGACAAGCTATATATGAGCAGTTCTTC. It specifies CASSPGQAIYEQFF.

The gene calls are TRBV19 and TRBJ2-7; D not certain. Germline CDR1 reads LNHDA; CDR2 reads SQIVND (reference sequence). This CDR3 has 11 residues. Trimming removed 7 bases at V and 4 bases at J, with 8 bases between. CDR3 sequence (DNA): TGTGCCAGTATGGAAGGTTACGAGCAGTACTTC. Translating gives CASMEGYEQYF.

The V and J genes are TRBV7-2 and TRBJ1-3, with TRBD1 identical over 7 bases. Germline V gene data show CDR1 as SGHTA and CDR2 as FQGNSA. The V segment lost 5 bases and the J segment 4 bases; nucleotides outside the gene matches: 8. There are 15 residues in the CDR3. CDR3 residues: CASSADRARGNTIYF. The CDR3 DNA sequence: TGTGCCAGCAGCGCCGACAGGGCAAGAGGAAACACCATATATTTT.

The CDR3: CSVLRAGELFF. For the CDR3, the DNA is TGCAGCGTTTTGAGGGCAGGGGAGCTGTTTTTT. The chain links TRBV29-1 to TRBJ2-2; D is perhaps TRBD2 (5 bases). The CDR3 contains 11 residues. The ends were cut back, 5 bases at V and 8 bases at J, with 9 bases in the middle. Germline V gene lookup returns CDR1 SQVTM and CDR2 ANQGSEA.

This rearrangement joins TRBV6-5 to TRBJ1-1; a weak D match, TRBD1 (5 bases). V gave up 7 bases and J gave up 6 bases, with 12 bases separating them. The CDR3 is made up of 12 amino acids. Germline loops: CDR1 MNHEY, CDR2 SVGAGI. CDR3 in amino acids: CASIRWGAEAFF. CDR3 in DNA: TGTGCCAGCATCCGATGGGGGGCTGAAGCTTTCTTT.

To note about this clone: Different DNA sequences within this sample yield the same CDR3. This chain links TRBV4-1 with TRBJ1-6; D is possibly TRBD1 (5 bases). Trimming shortened V by 0 bases and J by 7 bases, and 10 bases separated the two germline ends. CDR3 length: 15 amino acids. CDR1 and CDR2 (germline): MGHRA, YSYEKL. DNA for the CDR3: TGCGCCAGCAGCCAAGACAGGGTTCGGAATTCACCCCTCCACTTT. Amino acid sequence: CASSQDRVRNSPLHF.

This rearrangement joins TRBV28 to TRBJ2-7; 7 bases line up with TRBD1. There are 15 residues in the CDR3. Germline V gene sequence: CDR1 MDHEN, CDR2 SYDVKM. With 5 bases clipped from V and 0 bases from J, the junction kept 7 bases outside the gene matches. As DNA, the CDR3 is TGTGCCAGCAGTCGACCCGGGACAGTCTCCTACGAGCAGTACTTC. It codes for CASSRPGTVSYEQYF.

V usage is TRBV18 and J usage is TRBJ2-7; 8 nucleotides line up with TRBD2. Germline CDR1 is KGHSH and CDR2 is LQKENI. After removal of 0 bases from V and 2 bases from J, the junction contained 3 bases not matched to a gene. The CDR3 is made up of 15 amino acids. CDR3 sequence reads: CASSPPGRGAYEQYF. In DNA, the CDR3 is TGTGCCAGCTCACCACCGGGGCGGGGGGCCTACGAGCAGTACTTC.